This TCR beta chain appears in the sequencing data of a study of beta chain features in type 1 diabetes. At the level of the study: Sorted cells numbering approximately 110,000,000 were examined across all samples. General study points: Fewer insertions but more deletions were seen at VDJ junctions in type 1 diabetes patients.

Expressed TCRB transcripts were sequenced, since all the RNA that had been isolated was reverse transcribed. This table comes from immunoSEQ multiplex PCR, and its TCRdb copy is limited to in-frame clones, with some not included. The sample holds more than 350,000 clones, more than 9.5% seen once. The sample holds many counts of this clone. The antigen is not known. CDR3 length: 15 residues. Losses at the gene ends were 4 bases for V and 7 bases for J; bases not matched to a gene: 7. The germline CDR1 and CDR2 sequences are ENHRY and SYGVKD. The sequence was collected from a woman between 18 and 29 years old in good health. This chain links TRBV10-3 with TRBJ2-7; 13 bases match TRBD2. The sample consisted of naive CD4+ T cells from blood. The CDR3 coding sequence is TGTGCCATCAGTGGCGGGACTAGCGGGACTCCAGAGCAGTACTTC. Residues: CAISGGTSGTPEQYF.